This T cell receptor beta chain was identified during a study of CD8 T cells in Susac syndrome. About the study: Patients with Susac syndrome were therapy-naive, treated with corticosteroids, or treated with intravenous immunoglobulin alone when blood was collected.

Germline CDR1 and CDR2: SGHRS and YFSETQ. This CDR3 is 13 amino acids long. Between the trimmed V and J ends, which lost 4 bases and 1 base, there was a span of 8 bases. The TEMRA cells underwent FACS enrichment, while the CD8+ and CD4+ T cells underwent negative isolation. Random hexamers were used to reverse transcribe the RNA input (about 0.45 to 1 ug). A multiplex approach, immunoSEQ multiplex PCR, amplified TCR beta CDR3 across 54 Vbeta and 13 Jbeta. TCRdb ran MiXCR on the immunoSEQ multiplex PCR reads and lists one entry per CDR3 protein. The sample records roughly 250,000 distinct CDR3 sequences, 90% to 97% being singletons. The study, taken as a whole, reports: Expansion of clones was not seen in the CD4+ T cell repertoires of Susac syndrome.

Notes on this clonotype: The antigen remains unidentified.

This rearrangement joins TRBV5-1 to TRBJ2-5; a weak D match, TRBD2 (5 bases). The clonotype originates from a human donor with Susac syndrome. Sequencing was carried out using CD4+ T cells from PBMCs. The CDR3 nucleotides read TGCGCCAGCAGCGGAGAGGGCCAAGAGACCCAGTACTTC. This sequence encodes CASSGEGQETQYF.